Following are 21 T cell receptor beta chains from one sample sequenced in a study of Ad26.COV2.S vaccination and SARS-CoV-2 variants. The protocol was immunoSEQ multiplex PCR, while the TCRdb copy is restricted to in-frame clones and leaves out a portion. The data hold about 480,000 clones, with around nine tenths observed a single time. The treatment is: around 19 received Ad26.COV2.S at low or high dose, single or two shots; about 5 received placebo; per-sample allocation not given. On day 63 after the first injection, vaccine and placebo recipients gave samples. Material: peripheral blood, obtained in a trial of Ad26.COV2.S vaccine versus placebo. The receptors derive from a person aged 18 to 65 who received the Ad26.COV2.S COVID-19 vaccine or a placebo.

The chain has TRBV11-2 and TRBJ2-3; possibly TRBD2 for D (5 bases). The CDR3 totals 15 residues. Germline V lookup: CDR1 SGHAT, CDR2 FQNNGV. Trimming removed 0 bases at V and 3 bases at J, with 10 bases between. The CDR3 protein is CASSLDVGMTDTQYF. In DNA form, the CDR3 reads TGTGCCAGCAGCTTAGACGTCGGGATGACAGATACGCAGTATTTT. Full variable domain (missing parts from reference TRBV11-2 and TRBJ2-3): EAGVAQSPRYKIIEKRQSVAFWCNPISGHATLYWYQQILGQGPKLLIQFQNNGVVDDSQLPKDRFSAERLKGVDSTLKIQPAKLEDSAVYLCASSLDVGMTDTQYFGPGTRLTVL.

This chain uses TRBV7-6 with TRBJ2-7; 11 nucleotides match TRBD2. Germline values: CDR1 SGHVS, CDR2 FNYEAQ. V lost 5 bases and J lost 4; bases outside the gene matches: 4. CDR3 size: 14 residues. This CDR3 is CASSPGLAGYEQYF. In DNA form, the CDR3 reads TGTGCCAGCAGCCCCGGACTAGCGGGTTACGAGCAGTACTTC.

The V and J genes are TRBV3-1 (or the pseudogene TRBV3-2) and TRBJ2-7; TRBD1 is a possible D gene (6 bases). Germline V CDR1 and CDR2: LGHDT, YNNKEL (reference sequence). The ends were cut back, 1 base at V and 2 bases at J, with 6 bases in the middle. The CDR3 is made up of 13 amino acids. CDR3 DNA sequence: TGTGCCAGCAGCCAAGGGGACACCTACGAGCAGTACTTC. Translated, it gives CASSQGDTYEQYF.

V and J are TRBV4-3 and TRBJ1-3; 7 nucleotides align to TRBD1. This CDR3 has 17 amino acids. Per the germline V gene, CDR1 is LGHNA and CDR2 is YSLEER. V shed 3 bases, J shed 4 bases, and the junction held 12 bases outside the gene matches. CDR3 bases: TGCGCCAGCAGCCAGGGAAACAGGGGCTCAGCGGGAAACACCATATATTTT. Its protein product is CASSQGNRGSAGNTIYF.

Note on this clone: This sample also contains other DNA sequences that code for the same CDR3. This chain links TRBV2 with TRBJ1-3, with D hard to call. CDR3 length: 14 residues. Per germline, CDR1 SNHLY and CDR2 FYNNEI. V lost 6 bases and J lost 0, with 9 bases in between. CDR3 amino acids: CASRGDHSGNTIYF. As DNA, the CDR3 is TGTGCCAGCAGGGGAGACCACTCTGGAAACACCATATATTTT.

This clone has a single count. The chain combines TRBV5-6 with TRBJ2-3; 11 bases line up with TRBD2. The CDR3 runs 18 residues. Germline lookup yields CDR1 SGHDT and CDR2 YYEEEE. V shed 4 bases, J shed 6 bases, and the junction held 16 bases outside the gene matches. The CDR3 bases are TGTGCCAGCAGCCCTCCGGGACAACTAGCGGGAGTTGTCGATACGCAGTATTTT. This translates into CASSPPGQLAGVVDTQYF.

Only one count was recorded for this clone. This rearrangement joins TRBV2 to TRBJ1-4, with a tentative D call TRBD1 (5 bases). Germline V gene sequence: CDR1 SNHLY, CDR2 FYNNEI. V was cut by 3 bases and J by 8 bases, with 16 bases left in between. This CDR3 is 15 amino acids long. CDR3 nucleotides: TGTGCCAGCAGTGACTTAGGGAATCGGGGCGAAAAACTGTTTTTT. Its translation: CASSDLGNRGEKLFF. The full variable domain, rest sourced from reference TRBV2 and TRBJ1-4, is EPEVTQTPSHQVTQMGQEVILRCVPISNHLYFYWYRQILGQKVEFLVSFYNNEISEKSEIFDDQFSVERPDGSNFTLKIRSTKLEDSAMYFCASSDLGNRGEKLFFGSGTQLSVL.

The genes are TRBV4-1 and TRBJ2-1; 7 positions match TRBD2. The V gene's germline CDR1 is MGHRA and CDR2 YSYEKL. J lost 0 bases, V lost 6 bases, and 8 bases had no gene match. This CDR3 has 16 residues. The CDR3 region has the DNA TGCGCCAGCAGTCAGCGGGGAGAAAGCTCCTACAATGAGCAGTTCTTC. Translating it yields CASSQRGESSYNEQFF.

This CDR3 reads CASSEDASGNTIYF. As DNA, the CDR3 is TGTGCCAGCAGTGAGGATGCGTCGGGGAACACCATATATTTT. The chain carries TRBV2 and TRBJ1-3; D not resolved. In germline, CDR1 is SNHLY, CDR2 FYNNEI. The germline V and J ends were trimmed by 3 bases and 7 bases, with 13 bases remaining between them. The CDR3 runs 14 residues.

The CDR3 is CASSLGQRNTGELFF. For the CDR3, the DNA is TGTGCCAGCAGCCTGGGCCAGAGAAACACCGGGGAGCTGTTTTTT. This sequence joins TRBV3-1 (or the pseudogene TRBV3-2) and TRBJ2-2; D is ambiguous. With 4 bases removed from V and 2 bases from J, the gap between germline ends came to 11 bases. Per the germline V gene, CDR1 is LGHDT and CDR2 is YNNKEL (reference sequence). This CDR3 is built from 15 residues.

This clone was counted between two and nine times. The chain recombines TRBV7-9 with TRBJ1-1; D unresolved. The CDR3 consists of 15 residues. Germline CDR1 SEHNR, CDR2 FQNEAQ (reference sequence). V gave up 6 bases and J gave up 1 base, with 15 bases separating them. The CDR3 spells CASSLAPKGNTEAFF. Here the CDR3 DNA reads TGTGCCAGCAGTCTGGCGCCGAAGGGGAACACTGAAGCTTTCTTT.

This clone occurred once. This chain joins TRBV5-8 and TRBJ2-1; TRBD2 aligns across 8 bases. Per the germline V gene, CDR1 is SGHTS and CDR2 is YDEGEE. This CDR3 is 16 amino acids long. After removal of 4 bases from V and 3 bases from J, the junction contained 9 bases not matched to a gene. The CDR3 protein is CASSLGGSGIYNEQFF. The CDR3 DNA follows: TGTGCCAGCAGCCTCGGTGGTAGCGGGATCTACAATGAGCAGTTCTTC. Full variable domain (remainder filled in from reference TRBV5-8 and TRBJ2-1): EAGVTQSPTHLIKTRGQQATLRCSPISGHTSVYWYQQALGLGLQFLLWYDEGEERNRGNFPPRFSGRQFPNYSSELNVNALELEDSALYLCASSLGGSGIYNEQFFGPGTRLTVL.

The rearrangement joins TRBV21-1 to TRBJ1-5. TRBV21-1 is given as a pseudogene. This CDR3 is built from 15 residues. The CDR3 reads CASSRNRQENQPQHF. CDR3 DNA sequence: TGTGCCAGCAGCAGAAACCGGCAAGAAAATCAGCCCCAGCATTTT.

In the case of this clone: Other DNA sequences in this sample translate to the same CDR3. The J gene is TRBJ1-5, the V gene TRBV9; 11 bases fit TRBD1. The CDR3 runs to 14 residues. The germline gives CDR1 SGDLS, CDR2 YYNGEE. The V gene end was trimmed by 3 bases and the J gene end by 6 bases; junction bases not matched to a gene: 2. CDR3 nucleotide sequence: TGTGCCAGCAGCGCCGGGACAGGGGGTCAGCCCCAGCATTTT. Protein sequence: CASSAGTGGQPQHF. The full variable domain, rest sourced from reference TRBV9 and TRBJ1-5, is DSGVTQTPKHLITATGQRVTLRCSPRSGDLSVYWYQQSLDQGLQFLIQYYNGEERAKGNILERFSAQQFPDLHSELNLSSLELGDSALYFCASSAGTGGQPQHFGDGTRLSIL.

V and J are TRBV7-2 and TRBJ1-2; maybe TRBD1 (6 bases). Between the trimmed V and J ends, which lost 1 base and 8 bases, there was a span of 17 bases. The CDR3 consists of 15 residues. Germline loops: CDR1 SGHTA, CDR2 FQGNSA. The CDR3 region is CASSLGGGPSRGYTF. The DNA for the CDR3 is TGTGCCAGCAGCTTAGGAGGGGGTCCTTCCCGAGGCTACACCTTC.

The genes are TRBV7-9 and TRBJ2-3; D gene uncertain. Trimming removed 5 bases from V and 2 bases from J, with 8 bases in between. The CDR3 covers 13 residues. Germline V lookup: CDR1 SEHNR, CDR2 FQNEAQ (reference sequence). CDR3 residues: CASSTPTTDTQYF. CDR3 DNA sequence: TGTGCCAGCAGCACCCCGACCACAGATACGCAGTATTTT.

The V gene is TRBV2, the J gene TRBJ2-5, with 8 bases identical to TRBD1. Germline assignment: CDR1 SNHLY and CDR2 FYNNEI. V lost 5 bases and J lost 2; bases outside the gene matches: 7. This CDR3 is built from 15 residues. The CDR3 DNA is TGTGCCAGCAGTAAGGACAGGGCCAGTCAAGAGACCCAGTACTTC. Translated: CASSKDRASQETQYF.

The J gene is TRBJ1-2, the V gene TRBV27, with a weak D call TRBD1 (5 bases). The CDR3 has 15 residues. V dropped 5 bases and J dropped 1 base, with 14 bases sitting between them. CDR1 and CDR2 from the germline V gene are MNHEY and SMNVEV (reference sequence). This CDR3 reads CASSPAQGINYGYTF. CDR3 DNA: TGTGCCAGCAGTCCCGCGCAGGGAATTAACTATGGCTACACCTTC.

This chain links TRBV14 with TRBJ1-1, with D tentatively TRBD1 (5 bases). Trimming cost V 0 bases and J 0 bases, with 11 bases left between them. CDR1 is SGHDN and CDR2 is FVKESK in the germline V gene. The CDR3 length is 16 residues. The CDR3 DNA sequence: TGTGCCAGCAGCCAAGATCCGGGGCGAATGAACACTGAAGCTTTCTTT. Translating gives CASSQDPGRMNTEAFF.

The chain uses TRBV24-1 and TRBJ1-2, with D possibly matching TRBD1 (6 bases). V lost 3 bases and J lost 7, with 14 bases in between. CDR3 size: 14 residues. Germline assignment: CDR1 KGHDR and CDR2 SFDVKD. The CDR3 region is CATSDGGHSTGYTF. CDR3 bases: TGTGCCACCAGTGATGGGGGACACTCGACTGGCTACACCTTC.

This rearrangement joins TRBV9 to TRBJ2-2, with D unresolved. The CDR3 has 13 amino acids. Germline CDR1 is SGDLS and CDR2 is YYNGEE. The V end lost 1 base, the J end lost 4 bases, and 5 bases lay between the germline ends. The CDR3: CASSVTLTGELFF. The CDR3, as DNA: TGTGCCAGCAGCGTAACGCTCACCGGGGAGCTGTTTTTT.